The source of this T cell receptor beta chain is a study of neurological immune-mediated disorders. Study results and caveats: Among expanded clones, no CDR3 amino acid sequences were shared across subjects, a pattern suggesting private repertoires in all groups.

CDR1 SGHRS and CDR2 YFSETQ come from the germline V gene. Trimming took off 0 bases at V and 1 base at J, with 10 bases between the two ends. The CDR3 extends over 15 amino acids. Each CDR3 protein is one row after TCRdb ran MiXCR on the 5' RACE reads. This table holds around 79,000 distinct CDR3 sequences, roughly 15% found once. Volunteers from a blood bank in Maryland, USA, constituted the healthy controls. This clonotype was seen at least ten times. Antigen unknown. V and J are TRBV5-1 and TRBJ1-1, with no clear D. The specimen sequenced was PBMCs. The origin of this receptor is a woman aged 45-60 years in good health. CDR3 sequence reads: CASSLVKGSNTEAFF. CDR3 bases: TGCGCCAGCAGCTTGGTAAAGGGATCGAACACTGAAGCTTTCTTT.